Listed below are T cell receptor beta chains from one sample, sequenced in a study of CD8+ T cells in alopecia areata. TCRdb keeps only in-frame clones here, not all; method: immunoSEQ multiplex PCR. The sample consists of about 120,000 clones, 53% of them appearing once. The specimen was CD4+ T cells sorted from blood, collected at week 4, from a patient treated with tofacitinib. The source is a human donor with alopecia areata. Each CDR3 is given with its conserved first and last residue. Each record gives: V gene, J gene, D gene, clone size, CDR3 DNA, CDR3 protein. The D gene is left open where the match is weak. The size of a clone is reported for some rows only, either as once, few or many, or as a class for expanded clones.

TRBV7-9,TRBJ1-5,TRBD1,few,TGTGCCAGCAGCTTAGTGGGGCAGGGGGCTTTCAATCAGCCCCAGCATTTT,CASSLVGQGAFNQPQHF
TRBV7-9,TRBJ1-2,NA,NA,TGTGCCAGCAGCCCGGAGGCGTTTCGGACTAACTATGGCTACACCTTC,CASSPEAFRTNYGYTF
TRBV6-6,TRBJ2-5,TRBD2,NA,TGTGCCAGCAGTGTAAGCGGGAGGGGCTTGGAGACCCAGTACTTC,CASSVSGRGLETQYF
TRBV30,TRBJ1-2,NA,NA,TGTGCCTGGAGCTCGGGTTTTTATGGCTACACCTTC,CAWSSGFYGYTF
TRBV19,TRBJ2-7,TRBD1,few,TGTGCCAGTAGTATGGTAGGGGGCAACTCCTACTACGAGCAGTACTTC,CASSMVGGNSYYEQYF
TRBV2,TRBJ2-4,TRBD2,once,TGTGCCAGCAGAGAAAAACCGGGACTAGTGCGGGAAAACATTCAGTACTTC,CASREKPGLVRENIQYF
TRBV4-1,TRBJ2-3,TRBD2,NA,TGCGCCAGCAGCCACCAAGGACTAGCGGGAGATACGCAGTATTTT,CASSHQGLAGDTQYF
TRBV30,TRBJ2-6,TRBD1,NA,TGTGCCTGGAGTGTATCCTTATTTGGGACAGGATCTGGGGCCAACGTCCTGACTTTC,CAWSVSLFGTGSGANVLTF
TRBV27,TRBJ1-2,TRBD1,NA,TGTGCCAGCAGTATGACACTCCAGGGGGGCGGCTACACCTTC,CASSMTLQGGGYTF
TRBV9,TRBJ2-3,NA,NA,TGTGCCAGCAGCGTATTCGAGCGGATTCCCACAGATACGCAGTATTTT,CASSVFERIPTDTQYF
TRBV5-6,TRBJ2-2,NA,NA,TGTGCCAGCAGAAGACCCGCCGCCACCGGGGAGCTGTTTTTT,CASRRPAATGELFF
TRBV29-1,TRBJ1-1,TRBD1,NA,TGCAGCGCAGCCTTGACAGGGTCCACTGAAGCTTTCTTT,CSAALTGSTEAFF
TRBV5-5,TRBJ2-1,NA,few,TGTGCCAGCACCCGTACCCGCGCTGACTCCTACAATGAGCAGTTCTTC,CASTRTRADSYNEQFF
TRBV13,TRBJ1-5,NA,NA,TGTGCCAGCAGCCAGCATAATCAGCCCCAGCATTTT,CASSQHNQPQHF
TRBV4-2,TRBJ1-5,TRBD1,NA,TGTGCCAGCAGCCAAGAAGGTGCCCAGGGGGACAATCAGCCCCAGCATTTT,CASSQEGAQGDNQPQHF
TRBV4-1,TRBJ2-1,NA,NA,TGCGCCAGCAGCCCAAGGCGGGACAATGAGCAGTTCTTC,CASSPRRDNEQFF
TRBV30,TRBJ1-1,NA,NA,TGTGCCTGGATTTCTAGGAGAGCTTTCTTT,CAWISRRAFF
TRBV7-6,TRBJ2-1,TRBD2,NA,TGTGCCAGCAGCTTAGGTAGCGGGTTTGTAAATGAGCAGTTCTTC,CASSLGSGFVNEQFF
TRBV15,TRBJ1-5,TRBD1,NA,TGTGCCACCAGCACGGCAAGGAGAACAGGGGATCAGCCCCAGCATTTT,CATSTARRTGDQPQHF
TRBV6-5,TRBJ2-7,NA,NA,TGTGCCAGCAGTTACTCGGGGCACAACTACGAGCAGTACTTC,CASSYSGHNYEQYF
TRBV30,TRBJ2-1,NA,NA,TGTGCCTGGACCAGCTCCTACAATGAGCAGTTCTTC,CAWTSSYNEQFF
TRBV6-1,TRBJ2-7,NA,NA,TGTGCCACTAGGGGAAGAGACCCGAACGAGCAGTACTTC,CATRGRDPNEQYF
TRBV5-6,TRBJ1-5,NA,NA,TGTGCCAGCAGCTTGCTTGATGGCAATCAGCCCCAGCATTTT,CASSLLDGNQPQHF
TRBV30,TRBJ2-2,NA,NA,TGTGCCTGGAGCGAGACCGGGGAGCTGTTTTTT,CAWSETGELFF
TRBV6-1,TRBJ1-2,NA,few,TGTGCCAGCAGTACCTTGGGGGGAAACTATGGCTACACCTTC,CASSTLGGNYGYTF
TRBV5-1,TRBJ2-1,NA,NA,TGCGCCAGCAGCTTGATAACCCCTTCCTACAATGAGCAGTTCTTC,CASSLITPSYNEQFF
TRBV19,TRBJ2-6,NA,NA,TGTGCCAGTAGTAAACCTCCTGGGGCCAACGTCCTGACTTTC,CASSKPPGANVLTF
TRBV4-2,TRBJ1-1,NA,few,TGTGCCAGCAGCCAAGAGGGAGGCAGCTCAGGGACTGAAGCTTTCTTT,CASSQEGGSSGTEAFF
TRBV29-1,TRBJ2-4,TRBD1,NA,TGCAGCGTGCCGGGGACAGGAAGGAACATTCAGTACTTC,CSVPGTGRNIQYF
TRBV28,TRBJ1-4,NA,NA,TGTGCCAGCAGACTCCGGGGTAGTACTAATGAAAAACTGTTTTTT,CASRLRGSTNEKLFF
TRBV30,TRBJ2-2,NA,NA,TGTGCCTGGAGTTCGCAGGCGAACACCGGGGAGCTGTTTTTT,CAWSSQANTGELFF
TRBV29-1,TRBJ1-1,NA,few,TGCAGCGTTGAACCAAGTATTGAAGCTTTCTTT,CSVEPSIEAFF
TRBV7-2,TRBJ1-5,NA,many,TGTGCCAGCAGCTTATATACCCAGCCCCAGCATTTT,CASSLYTQPQHF
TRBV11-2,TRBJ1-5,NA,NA,TGTGCCAGCAGCCTGGAGTTAGGCCAGCCCCAGCATTTT,CASSLELGQPQHF
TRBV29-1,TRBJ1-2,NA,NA,TGCAGCGTTGAAGGGATCGTCGGGGGCTACACCTTC,CSVEGIVGGYTF
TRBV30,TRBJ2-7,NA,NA,TGTGCCTGGAGTCCCCGGACGGTGGCCTACGAGCAGTACTTC,CAWSPRTVAYEQYF
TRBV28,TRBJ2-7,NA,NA,TGTGCCAGCACCACCTCTAGAGGGGAGCAGTACTTC,CASTTSRGEQYF
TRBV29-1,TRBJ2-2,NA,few,TGCAGCGTTGTCTTTGCAGGGCGGACCGGGGAGCTGTTTTTT,CSVVFAGRTGELFF
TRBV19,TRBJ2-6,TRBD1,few,TGTGCCAGCCGGGGACAGGTAGCTTCCGGGGCCAACGTCCTGACTTTC,CASRGQVASGANVLTF
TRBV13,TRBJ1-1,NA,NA,TGTGCCAGCAGCTTTGCCTCGGGGAGGACTGAAGCTTTCTTT,CASSFASGRTEAFF
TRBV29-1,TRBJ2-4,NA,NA,TGCAGCGTCGATGGGACAGCCAAAAACATTCAGTACTTC,CSVDGTAKNIQYF
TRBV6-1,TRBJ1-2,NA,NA,TGTGCCAGCAGTGTACAGGGAGGGGGAGGCTATGGCTACACCTTC,CASSVQGGGGYGYTF
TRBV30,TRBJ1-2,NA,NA,TGTGCCTGGAGTGTAGGACGCCCGCACGGCTACACCTTC,CAWSVGRPHGYTF
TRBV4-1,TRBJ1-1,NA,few,TGCGCCAGCAGCCAAGCAGCTGCAGGGGAAGCTTTCTTT,CASSQAAAGEAFF
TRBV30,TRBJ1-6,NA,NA,TGTGCCTGGAACGCAGGAAGCTCCTATAATTCACCCCTCCACTTT,CAWNAGSSYNSPLHF
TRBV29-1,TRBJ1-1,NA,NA,TGCAGCGTTGCCAGGGCAGGTGGCACTGAAGCTTTCTTT,CSVARAGGTEAFF
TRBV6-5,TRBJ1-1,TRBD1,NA,TGTGCCAGCTACAGGGGGCGCGGGAACACTGAAGCTTTCTTT,CASYRGRGNTEAFF
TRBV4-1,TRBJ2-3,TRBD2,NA,TGCGCCAGCAGCCGTACCGGGACTAGCTCCGGAGATACGCAGTATTTT,CASSRTGTSSGDTQYF